This TCR beta chain came from a study of T cells after yellow fever vaccination. Study-level results: Secondary responses were weaker yet peaked faster, day 5 versus 15. Clones that expanded after primary vaccination mostly reappeared after the booster (96% CD4, 88% CD8).

This clonotype was picked up a small number of times. Its target is unknown. Germline assignment: CDR1 SQVTM and CDR2 ANQGSEA. Trimming cost V 2 bases and J 3 bases; bases outside gene matches: 4. The CDR3 runs 15 residues. Using its own MiXCR run on the 5' RACE reads, TCRdb lists one record per CDR3 protein. The sample consists of some 500,000 distinct CDR3 sequences, 13% of them appearing once. The sequenced sample was PBMCs, obtained on the day of the yellow fever booster vaccination. This chain uses TRBV29-1 with TRBJ2-7; 13 bases agree with TRBD2. The receptor was isolated from a man aged 25-45 years who received the YFV17D yellow fever vaccine. CDR3 in DNA: TGCAGCGTTGAAACTAGCGGGAGGGAACTCTACGAGCAGTACTTC. Its protein is CSVETSGRELYEQYF.